This T cell receptor beta chain was retrieved from a study of identical twins. Each CDR3 protein gets one entry after TCRdb re-called the 5' RACE reads with MiXCR. Of 500,000 to 600,000 distinct CDR3 sequences in the sample, 20% to 25% are singletons; the top ten hold 0.91%. This clonotype has a handful of counts. V shed 3 bases and J shed 4 bases, with 18 bases lying between them. The CDR3 runs to 15 residues. The V gene's germline CDR1 is DFQATT and CDR2 SNEGSKA (reference sequence). The same data also contributed to another study, on T cells expressing NK-cell markers. From that paper: Several of the experiments relied on an anti-gamma-delta TCR antibody so that only alpha-beta TCR T cells were sorted.

This TCR was recovered from a woman under 30 in good health. Sequences were obtained from CD4+ T cells sorted from blood. The chain carries TRBV20-1 and TRBJ1-2; weak D call: TRBD1 (5 bases). The CDR3 region has the DNA TGCAGTGCTAGTCACCTACACCTCGGGGGCTATGGCTACACCTTC. Its translation is CSASHLHLGGYGYTF.